Following are 23 T cell receptor beta chains from one sample sequenced in a study of early T cells in non-severe SARS-CoV-2 infection. TCRdb reprocessed the 5' RACE reads with MiXCR, giving one entry per CDR3 protein. Of some 49,000 distinct CDR3 sequences listed, roughly 8% were seen once; the top ten hold about 4.2%. The source material was whole blood. Receptors were obtained from an adult who was a healthcare worker with PCR-confirmed SARS-CoV-2 infection or an uninfected control (not recorded which).

The genes are TRBV10-2 and TRBJ2-7, with TRBD2 as a possible D gene (5 bases). The CDR3 is made up of 13 amino acids. The germline V gene has CDR1 WSHSY and CDR2 SAAADI. Trimming stripped 10 bases from V and 0 bases from J, with 13 bases between. CDR3 residues: CATSKRSSYEQYF. The DNA for the CDR3 is TGCGCCACCAGCAAGCGGAGCTCCTACGAGCAGTACTTC.

This clonotype was seen ten or more times. The rearrangement uses TRBV6-9 and TRBJ2-7; the D is unclear. V gave up 4 bases and J gave up 2 bases, with 9 bases separating them. CDR1 is MNHGY and CDR2 is SVAAGI in the germline V gene. The CDR3 sequence is 13 residues long. The CDR3 protein is CASSWLGTYEQYF. The CDR3 coding sequence is TGTGCCAGCAGTTGGCTGGGGACCTACGAGCAGTACTTC.

This clonotype is categorized as medium-sized. The genes are TRBV11-2 and TRBJ2-1; D call uncertain. With 5 bases removed from V and 5 bases from J, the gap between germline ends came to 7 bases. Germline V gene lookup returns CDR1 SGHAT and CDR2 FQNNGV. The CDR3 is made up of 12 amino acids. CDR3 bases: TGTGCCAGCAGCCACCGGGACAATGAGCAGTTCTTC. Translated, it gives CASSHRDNEQFF.

This clonotype came up a few times. The chain recombines TRBV7-3 with TRBJ2-3; 11 positions match TRBD2. From germline, CDR1 is SGHTA and CDR2 FQGTGA. V trimming: 4 bases; J trimming: 0 bases; junction bases outside the gene matches: 9. The CDR3 consists of 18 residues. CDR3 sequence (DNA): TGTGCCAGCAGCTCGACTAGCGGGAAGCCCAGCAGCACAGATACGCAGTATTTT. It is translated as CASSSTSGKPSSTDTQYF.

This clonotype was seen a few times. The DNA of the CDR3 is TGTGCCAGCAGCCCCCGGACAGTCAATCAGCCCCAGCATTTT. The encoded protein is CASSPRTVNQPQHF. The gene calls are TRBV6-2 or TRBV6-3 and TRBJ1-5, with D perhaps TRBD1 (6 bases). Germline V gene data show CDR1 as MNHEY and CDR2 as SVGEGT. With 6 bases removed from V and 3 bases from J, the gap between germline ends came to 12 bases. The length of the CDR3 is 14 residues.

A few counts support this clonotype. The rearrangement links TRBV28 to TRBJ2-7, with D unclear. The CDR3 runs to 13 residues. The germline gives CDR1 MDHEN, CDR2 SYDVKM. V was trimmed by 2 bases and J by 0 bases, leaving 5 bases between them. The CDR3 spells CASSLADSYEQYF. The CDR3 DNA is TGTGCCAGCAGTTTAGCGGACTCCTACGAGCAGTACTTC.

Details on this clonotype: One base away lies a much larger clone, so this may be a sequencing read error. This chain joins TRBV18 and TRBJ2-3, with no clear D. The germline CDR1 and CDR2 sequences are KGHSH and LQKENI. The CDR3 extends over 14 amino acids. CDR3 coding DNA: TGTGCCAGCACACCCACAACTATCACAGATACGCAGTATTTT. This translates into CASTPTTITDTQYF.

The V gene is TRBV20-1, the J gene TRBJ1-1, with D unresolved. This CDR3 spans 13 amino acids. The V end was cut by 3 bases, the J end by 0 bases, with 8 bases between. The germline V gene has CDR1 DFQATT and CDR2 SNEGSKA (reference sequence). Here the CDR3 DNA reads TGCAGTGCTAGTTTTCAGATGAACACTGAAGCTTTCTTT. Amino acid sequence: CSASFQMNTEAFF.

The chain uses TRBV6-1 and TRBJ1-5; D is unresolved. Germline CDR1 and CDR2: MNHNS and SASEGT. CDR3 length: 13 residues. The V and J ends lost 4 bases and 9 bases respectively, with 13 bases between them. The CDR3 nucleotides are TGTGCCAGCAGTGTGGACCGAAAATGGCCCCAGCATTTT. As protein: CASSVDRKWPQHF.

This clonotype came up a few times. The chain joins TRBV16 to TRBJ2-1; D may correspond to TRBD1 or TRBD2 (5 bases each). V was cut by 7 bases and J by 4 bases, with 11 bases left in between. Germline assignment: CDR1 KGHSY and CDR2 FQNENV. The CDR3 loop spans 13 amino acids. The CDR3 region has the DNA TGTGCCAGCACCCGGGACCAGTACAATGAGCAGTTCTTC. Translation gives CASTRDQYNEQFF.

The chain combines TRBV29-1 with TRBJ2-1; D is perhaps TRBD1 (6 bases). This CDR3 comprises 13 residues. The ends were cut back, 6 bases at V and 2 bases at J, with 11 bases in the middle. Germline V CDR1 and CDR2: SQVTM, ANQGSEA. The CDR3 loop is CSVRQVTYNEQFF. The CDR3 DNA follows: TGCAGCGTCCGACAGGTCACCTACAATGAGCAGTTCTTC.

CDR3 in DNA: TGCGCCAGCAGCCAAGATTTTAGGGGATATGTCGAAGAGGGCACCGGGGAGCTGTTTTTT. Its translation is CASSQDFRGYVEEGTGELFF. This chain connects TRBV4-1 to TRBJ2-2; possibly TRBD1 or TRBD2 for D (5 bases each). V lost 0 bases, J lost 4 bases, and 24 bases lay in between. Germline V gives CDR1 MGHRA, CDR2 YSYEKL. The CDR3 is made up of 20 amino acids.

DNA for the CDR3: TGTGCCAGCAGCTTGGGACGGAGGGAAGCTTTCTTT. Amino acids: CASSLGRREAFF. The chain joins TRBV5-6 to TRBJ1-1; D unclear. This CDR3 has 12 residues. The ends were cut back, 0 bases at V and 8 bases at J, with 8 bases in the middle. Per the germline V gene, CDR1 is SGHDT and CDR2 is YYEEEE.

Ten or more counts support this clonotype. J is TRBJ2-5 and V is TRBV27; 12 bases are a match to TRBD1. The length of the CDR3 is 15 residues. Trimming took 4 bases from V and 4 from J; bases not matched to a gene: 4. Germline CDR1 and CDR2: MNHEY and SMNVEV (reference sequence). The CDR3 DNA sequence: TGTGCCAGCAGTTCCGGGACAGGGGGCGCAGAGACCCAGTACTTC. Protein sequence: CASSSGTGGAETQYF.

This clonotype was observed a handful of times. J is TRBJ2-1 and V is TRBV5-1; D is undetermined. Germline CDR1 is SGHRS and CDR2 is YFSETQ. V was pared by 0 bases and J by 9 bases, with 19 bases between. This CDR3 contains 16 residues. The CDR3 DNA reads as TGCGCCAGCAGCTTGGGAGTGGGGTCATTAAACACTGAGCAGTTCTTC. Translating gives CASSLGVGSLNTEQFF.

CDR3 DNA sequence: TGTGCCAGCAGCCTATCACGGCATACTGAAGCTTTCTTT. Its protein is CASSLSRHTEAFF. V is TRBV3-1 and J is TRBJ1-1; D is ambiguous. Germline V gene lookup returns CDR1 LGHDT and CDR2 YNNKEL (reference sequence). This CDR3 has 13 residues. The germline V and J ends were trimmed by 4 bases and 5 bases, with 11 bases remaining between them. Drawing the rest from reference TRBV3-1 and TRBJ1-1, the complete variable domain is DTAVSQTPKYLVTQMGNDKSIKCEQNLGHDTMYWYKQDSKKFLKIMFSYNNKELIINETVPNRFSPKSPDKAHLNLHINSLELGDSAVYFCASSLSRHTEAFFGQGTRLTVV.

The genes are TRBV12-3 or TRBV12-4 and TRBJ1-1; 7 bases are shared with TRBD1. The length of the CDR3 is 15 residues. Losses at the gene ends were 1 base for V and 2 bases for J; bases not matched to a gene: 4. The CDR3 sequence: CASSLEGGANTEAFF. CDR3 in DNA: TGTGCCAGCAGTTTAGAAGGGGGCGCAAACACTGAAGCTTTCTTT.

The gene calls are TRBV12-3 or TRBV12-4 and TRBJ2-1; D is uncertain. Trimming shortened V by 0 bases and J by 10 bases, and 19 bases separated the two germline ends. This CDR3 region has 16 residues. CDR3 loop: CASSLAYRGAALEQFF. The CDR3 DNA follows: TGTGCCAGCAGTTTAGCTTACCGTGGTGCGGCCCTAGAGCAGTTCTTC.

This clonotype occurred a few times. This chain connects TRBV6-5 to TRBJ2-5, with TRBD1 as a possible D gene (6 bases). The CDR3 covers 15 residues. CDR1 and CDR2 (germline): MNHEY, SVGAGI. Trimming cost V 2 bases and J 2 bases, with 12 bases left between them. CDR3 amino acids: CASSYLDRIQETQYF. The CDR3 DNA reads as TGTGCCAGCAGTTACCTGGACAGAATTCAAGAGACCCAGTACTTC.

CDR3 sequence (DNA): TGCAGTGCTATAAACCCTAGCGGGAGAGAGGAGACCCAGTACTTC. It is translated as CSAINPSGREETQYF. The chain employs TRBV20-1 and TRBJ2-5; 10 bases fit TRBD2. V shed 4 bases, J shed 5 bases, and the junction held 10 bases outside the gene matches. Germline V gene data show CDR1 as DFQATT and CDR2 as SNEGSKA (reference sequence). This CDR3 is built from 15 residues.

This clonotype has a handful of counts. This chain links TRBV3-1 with TRBJ2-3; 7 bases align to TRBD2. The germline CDR1 and CDR2 sequences are LGHDT and YNNKEL (reference sequence). V lost 3 bases to trimming and J lost 2 bases; unmatched junction nucleotides: 2. CDR3 length equals 14 residues. CDR3 residues: CASSQRGNTDTQYF. The CDR3 nucleotides are TGTGCCAGCAGCCAGCGGGGGAACACAGATACGCAGTATTTT.

This clonotype was observed many times. The genes are TRBV2 and TRBJ2-2; 10 bases match TRBD1. After removal of 6 bases from V and 5 bases from J, the junction contained 6 bases not matched to a gene. In germline, CDR1 is SNHLY, CDR2 FYNNEI. The CDR3 has 15 residues. As DNA, the CDR3 is TGTGCCAGCAGATTTGACAGGGGGCTAACCGGGGAGCTGTTTTTT. Its protein product is CASRFDRGLTGELFF.

This clonotype was seen at least ten times. The chain employs TRBV12-3 or TRBV12-4 and TRBJ2-7; 7 nucleotides line up with TRBD1. J lost 1 base, V lost 8 bases, and 5 bases had no gene match. The CDR3 contains 13 residues. Here the CDR3 reads CASEGAGSYEQYF. The CDR3 nucleotides are TGTGCCAGCGAGGGGGCCGGGTCCTACGAGCAGTACTTC.